The present entry profiles one TCR beta chain with its context. The sample belongs to a study of blood T cell repertoires in COVID-19. Study as a whole: Material from acute and convalescent COVID-19 was sourced from the United States, Italy and Spain. T cells, B-cell-depleted T cells, or PBMCs supplied cDNA or gDNA.

The CDR3 has 14 residues. Germline lookup yields CDR1 MNHEY and CDR2 SVGAGI. The V end was cut by 6 bases, the J end by 0 bases, with 11 bases between. Authors' data handling: From reference gene primer amplification, estimates of nucleated cell counts were derived. Here immunoSEQ multiplex PCR was the method, and the copy in TCRdb shows in-frame clones only, minus some. V and J calls and clone size are given by that table; D and trimming were obtained from the DNA. This table holds 74,000 or so clones, around 87% found once. Sequenced material: peripheral blood. This TCR was recovered from a man in his fifties with acute or convalescent COVID-19. The chain employs TRBV6-5 and TRBJ1-1; D may be TRBD1 (5 bases). CDR3 nucleotide sequence: TGTGCCAGCAGGAAGGGGAGGATGAACACTGAAGCTTTCTTT. Residues: CASRKGRMNTEAFF.